This passage covers 29 T cell receptor beta chains from one sample sequenced in a study of cytomegalovirus exposure and HLA in healthy donors. PCR involved 60 Vbeta and 13 Jbeta primers. Clones were read by immunoSEQ multiplex PCR, and TCRdb kept only the in-frame ones, dropping some. This table holds 150,000 to 200,000 clones, roughly 80% found once. The sample taken for sequencing was PBMCs. The receptors stem from a middle-aged woman in good health and CMV-seropositive.

This sequence joins TRBV4-2 and TRBJ2-1; 12 bases are shared with TRBD2. The trim removed 0 bases at V and 7 bases at J, leaving 10 bases unmatched. CDR1 is LGHNA, CDR2 YNFKEQ, per germline. This CDR3 spans 18 amino acids. CDR3 protein: CASSQDRLAGGPGNEQFF. As DNA, the CDR3 is TGTGCCAGCAGCCAAGACAGGCTAGCGGGAGGGCCTGGGAATGAGCAGTTCTTC.

The J gene is TRBJ2-2, the V gene TRBV18; 7 nucleotides agree with TRBD1. The CDR3 is made up of 16 amino acids. Germline trimming cut 8 bases from V and 0 bases from J; bases unmatched to any gene: 9. Germline V gives CDR1 KGHSH, CDR2 LQKENI. DNA for the CDR3: TGTGCCAGCACCGAAATAGGGACAGCGAACACCGGGGAGCTGTTTTTT. Encoded protein: CASTEIGTANTGELFF.

This clone has a single count. This chain joins TRBV4-3 and TRBJ2-3; D perhaps matches TRBD2 (5 bases). The CDR3 consists of 15 residues. Germline values: CDR1 LGHNA, CDR2 YSLEER. Between the trimmed V and J ends, which lost 5 bases and 3 bases, there was a span of 15 bases. DNA for the CDR3: TGCGCCAGCAGCGCGGGCCAGTCGGCAACAGATACGCAGTATTTT. As protein: CASSAGQSATDTQYF.

The chain is built from TRBV28 and TRBJ2-2; tentative D call: TRBD2 (5 bases). Germline loops: CDR1 MDHEN, CDR2 SYDVKM. The V end was cut by 3 bases, the J end by 5 bases, with 13 bases between. This CDR3 is 15 amino acids long. In DNA, the CDR3 is TGTGCCAGCAGTTTTTACCGGGGTCCAACCGGGGAGCTGTTTTTT. As protein: CASSFYRGPTGELFF.

The rearrangement links TRBV19 to TRBJ1-3; the D gene is possibly TRBD1 (5 bases). Germline V CDR1 and CDR2: LNHDA, SQIVND (reference sequence). CDR3 length: 16 amino acids. Trimming pared 7 bases from V and 0 bases from J, leaving 16 bases between. CDR3 sequence reads: CASKPQGVSSGNTIYF. The CDR3 bases are TGTGCCAGTAAACCTCAGGGCGTCAGCTCTGGAAACACCATATATTTT. The full variable domain, its missing parts supplied by reference TRBV19 and TRBJ1-3, is DGGITQSPKYLFRKEGQNVTLSCEQNLNHDAMYWYRQDPGQGLRLIYYSQIVNDFQKGDIAEGYSVSREKKESFPLTVTSAQKNPTAFYLCASKPQGVSSGNTIYFGEGSWLTVV.

The chain combines TRBV10-3 with TRBJ2-5; 7 bases fit TRBD1. The CDR3 has 14 amino acids. Germline V gene lookup returns CDR1 ENHRY and CDR2 SYGVKD. With 4 bases clipped from V and 5 bases from J, the junction kept 7 bases outside the gene matches. CDR3 region: CAISVEGGRETQYF. CDR3 in DNA: TGTGCCATCAGTGTGGAAGGGGGCAGGGAGACCCAGTACTTC.

The chain links TRBV7-3 to TRBJ2-1, with TRBD1 identical over 9 bases. The junction had 6 bases not matched to a gene; V was cut back by 5 bases and J by 4 bases. Germline CDR1 and CDR2: SGHTA and FQGTGA. The CDR3 has 15 residues. CDR3 in DNA: TGTGCCAGCAGCGGAACAGGGGGCTCTTACAATGAGCAGTTCTTC. This gives the protein CASSGTGGSYNEQFF.

CDR3 DNA sequence: TGTGCCAGCTCACCACGAGGCGGCGAGCAGTACTTC. It is translated as CASSPRGGEQYF. The chain carries TRBV18 and TRBJ2-7; no clear D gene. Germline V lookup: CDR1 KGHSH, CDR2 LQKENI. This CDR3 contains 12 residues. V was pared by 1 base and J by 6 bases, with 7 bases between.

V is TRBV10-1 and J is TRBJ1-5, with TRBD1 matching over 8 bases. Germline V gives CDR1 WNHNN, CDR2 SYGVQD (reference sequence). This CDR3 has 18 residues. V trimming: 6 bases; J trimming: 7 bases; junction bases outside the gene matches: 20. CDR3 in DNA: TGCGCCAGCAGGGCCCAGACAGGACAGGGAGGGCCAACCCAGCCCCAGCATTTT. Amino acids: CASRAQTGQGGPTQPQHF.

CDR3: CASSQFGLAGVDTQYF. The DNA of the CDR3 is TGCGCCAGCAGCCAATTCGGACTAGCGGGGGTAGATACGCAGTATTTT. The chain combines TRBV4-3 with TRBJ2-3; TRBD2 matches 13 bases. This CDR3 contains 16 residues. Per germline, CDR1 LGHNA and CDR2 YSLEER. Trimming cost V 2 bases and J 5 bases; bases outside gene matches: 4.

This CDR3 reads CASSLTSGGTEAFF. The CDR3, as DNA: TGTGCCAGCAGCTTAACCTCAGGGGGCACTGAAGCTTTCTTT. The chain joins TRBV7-3 to TRBJ1-1; 7 bases line up with TRBD1. Germline CDR1 and CDR2: SGHTA and FQGTGA. V lost 0 bases, J lost 4 bases, and 2 bases stayed unmatched. CDR3 length equals 14 residues. The whole variable domain, filled in from reference TRBV7-3 and TRBJ1-1, reads GAGVSQTPSNKVTEKGKYVELRCDPISGHTALYWYRQSLGQGPEFLIYFQGTGAADDSGLPNDRFFAVRPEGSVSTLKIQRTERGDSAVYLCASSLTSGGTEAFFGQGTRLTVV.

The chain carries TRBV5-1 and TRBJ2-7, with D maybe TRBD2 (6 bases). Germline V gene sequence: CDR1 SGHRS, CDR2 YFSETQ. With 4 bases removed from V and 1 base from J, the gap between germline ends came to 18 bases. The CDR3 is 16 residues long. The CDR3 protein is CASSDGRRGPSYEQYF. DNA of the CDR3: TGCGCCAGCAGCGATGGTCGGAGGGGACCTTCCTACGAGCAGTACTTC.

V gene TRBV28 combines with J gene TRBJ2-7; TRBD1 is a possible D gene (5 bases). The V end lost 10 bases, the J end lost 2 bases, and 12 bases lay between the germline ends. The CDR3 length is 12 residues. The germline CDR1 and CDR2 sequences are MDHEN and SYDVKM. Here the CDR3 DNA reads TGTGCCAATGGGGCAACAGCCTACGAGCAGTACTTC. As protein: CANGATAYEQYF.

This clone showed up just a few times. The chain uses TRBV27 and TRBJ1-2, with 9 nucleotides matching TRBD1. The junction had 5 bases not matched to a gene; V was cut back by 5 bases and J by 4 bases. The CDR3 sequence is 14 residues long. From germline, CDR1 is MNHEY and CDR2 SMNVEV (reference sequence). This CDR3 reads CASSPRTGAYGYTF. The CDR3 nucleotides read TGTGCCAGCAGTCCCAGGACAGGGGCCTATGGCTACACCTTC.

This sequence joins TRBV5-4 and TRBJ1-1, with 9 nucleotides matching TRBD1. Trimming cost V 0 bases and J 4 bases; bases outside gene matches: 1. Looked up from germline, CDR1 is SGHNT and CDR2 is YYREEE (reference sequence). The CDR3 length is 14 residues. The CDR3 nucleotides are TGTGCCAGCAGCTTGGAGGGACAGGGCACTGAAGCTTTCTTT. The encoded protein is CASSLEGQGTEAFF.

In DNA, the CDR3 is TGTGCCAGCAGCCAAGGAGGGACTCGATCCTACGAGCAGTACTTC. Translation: CASSQGGTRSYEQYF. The chain couples TRBV4-2 to TRBJ2-7; perhaps TRBD2 as D (6 bases). The V and J ends lost 1 base and 1 base respectively, with 11 bases between them. This CDR3 contains 15 residues. The germline CDR1 and CDR2 sequences are LGHNA and YNFKEQ.

The genes are TRBV27 and TRBJ2-7; perhaps TRBD2 as D (5 bases). The germline V gene has CDR1 MNHEY and CDR2 SMNVEV (reference sequence). This CDR3 is built from 14 residues. V was clipped by 4 bases and J by 4 bases, with 14 bases between them. As DNA, the CDR3 is TGTGCCAGCAGTTACGACCGAGGAGGTTACGAGCAGTACTTC. Its protein is CASSYDRGGYEQYF.

V and J are TRBV6-6 and TRBJ2-5, with a weak D call TRBD2 (7 bases). This CDR3 is built from 16 residues. The V gene's germline CDR1 is MNHNY and CDR2 SVGAGI (reference sequence). The V end was cut by 7 bases, the J end by 5 bases, with 23 bases between. The CDR3 sequence: CASTIRGGAPGETQYF. The CDR3 coding sequence is TGTGCCAGCACCATTAGGGGGGGGGCCCCCGGGGAGACCCAGTACTTC.

With regard to this clone: The identical CDR3 is also encoded by other nucleotide sequences in the sample. This sequence joins TRBV7-8 and TRBJ2-1; TRBD2 is a possible D gene (5 bases). The CDR3 covers 16 residues. Germline V gene lookup returns CDR1 SGHVS and CDR2 FQNEAQ. V was clipped by 0 bases and J by 4 bases, with 13 bases between them. The CDR3 sequence is CASSLALGSGYNEQFF. The CDR3 coding sequence is TGTGCCAGCAGCTTAGCGTTAGGGTCGGGATACAATGAGCAGTTCTTC.

This chain connects TRBV7-9 to TRBJ2-3; 12 nucleotides agree with TRBD2. V was pared by 4 bases and J by 1 base, with 0 bases of the junction left unmatched. The CDR3 totals 15 residues. From germline, CDR1 is SEHNR and CDR2 FQNEAQ (reference sequence). CDR3 sequence: CASSSSGRGTDTQYF. CDR3 nucleotides: TGTGCCAGCAGCTCTAGCGGGAGGGGCACAGATACGCAGTATTTT.

V and J are TRBV5-1 and TRBJ2-5; 7 bases line up with TRBD2. V lost 3 bases to trimming and J lost 5 bases; unmatched junction nucleotides: 13. Germline CDR1 and CDR2: SGHRS and YFSETQ. The CDR3 has 16 residues. Here the CDR3 DNA reads TGCGCCAGCAGCTCTGGAGGGAGCGGGGCCCGCGAGACCCAGTACTTC. This gives the protein CASSSGGSGARETQYF.

The genes are TRBV6-5 and TRBJ2-1; D is possibly TRBD1 (5 bases). Per the germline V gene, CDR1 is MNHEY and CDR2 is SVGAGI. V lost 5 bases and J lost 8, with 16 bases in between. This CDR3 spans 14 amino acids. The CDR3 DNA reads TGTGCCAGCAGTGCCGACAGCCCCCAGTATGAGCAGTTCTTC. It encodes CASSADSPQYEQFF.

The rearrangement joins TRBV7-9 to TRBJ1-4; no firm D call. The CDR3 loop spans 13 amino acids. Trimming removed 6 bases at V and 1 base at J, with 6 bases between. CDR1 and CDR2 from the germline V gene are SEHNR and FQNEAQ (reference sequence). The DNA of the CDR3 is TGTGCCAGCAGGGCGGAAACTAATGAAAAACTGTTTTTT. It specifies CASRAETNEKLFF.

V gene TRBV23-1 combines with J gene TRBJ2-2, with TRBD1 as a possible D gene (6 bases). TRBV23-1 is an ORF for which the function is uncertain. The V end lost 6 bases, the J end lost 2 bases, and 19 bases lay between the germline ends. CDR3 length: 17 residues. CDR3 DNA sequence: TGCGCCAGCAGCTACCTACCGGGACACCTTAACACCGGGGAGCTGTTTTTT. This sequence encodes CASSYLPGHLNTGELFF.

Only a few counts were recorded for this clone. The CDR3 protein is CASSLTDSRGYNEQFF. The CDR3 DNA is TGCGCCAGCAGCCTAACCGACTCCCGGGGCTACAATGAGCAGTTCTTC. J is TRBJ2-1 and V is TRBV5-1, with a possible D match to TRBD2 (5 bases). Germline CDR1 reads SGHRS; CDR2 reads YFSETQ. Trimming took off 4 bases at V and 3 bases at J, with 17 bases between the two ends. The CDR3 spans 16 residues.

V and J are TRBV2 and TRBJ2-1; 8 nucleotides line up with TRBD2. The V gene end was trimmed by 8 bases and the J gene end by 0 bases; junction bases not matched to a gene: 6. This CDR3 has 15 amino acids. Germline V gene data show CDR1 as SNHLY and CDR2 as FYNNEI. The CDR3 region has the DNA TGTGCCAGCGGGAAGCTAGCGGGCTCCTACAATGAGCAGTTCTTC. It translates to CASGKLAGSYNEQFF.

The rearrangement links TRBV5-1 to TRBJ2-1; D gene ambiguous. Germline assignment: CDR1 SGHRS and CDR2 YFSETQ. Between the trimmed V and J ends, which lost 1 base and 10 bases, there was a span of 9 bases. The CDR3 loop spans 12 amino acids. The CDR3 spells CASSLPSLEQFF. CDR3 nucleotides: TGCGCCAGCAGCTTGCCTTCTTTGGAGCAGTTCTTC.

The J gene is TRBJ1-2, the V gene TRBV27; 9 positions match TRBD1. CDR1 MNHEY and CDR2 SMNVEV come from the germline V gene (reference sequence). The CDR3 loop spans 16 amino acids. The J segment lost 4 bases and the V segment lost 6 bases, leaving 12 bases of the junction unmatched. CDR3 in DNA: TGTGCCAGCAGAAATAGAAGACAGGGGGGGATCTATGGCTACACCTTC. Amino acids: CASRNRRQGGIYGYTF.

The chain carries TRBV19 and TRBJ1-3; tentative D call: TRBD1 (6 bases). The germline V gene encodes CDR1 LNHDA and CDR2 SQIVND (reference sequence). This CDR3 contains 14 residues. V lost 8 bases and J lost 4, with 15 bases in between. The CDR3 sequence is CASHQGSQGNTIYF. Here the CDR3 DNA reads TGTGCCAGTCATCAGGGGAGTCAAGGAAACACCATATATTTT.